This TCR beta chain comes out of a study of blood T cell repertoires in COVID-19. Study details: Sites in the United States, Italy and Spain provided acute and convalescent COVID-19 samples. PBMCs, B-cell-depleted T cells, or T cells provided the cDNA or gDNA that made up the material.

Those enrolled in Seattle joined during active infection and were followed longitudinally afterward. Using immunoSEQ multiplex PCR, the repertoire was profiled, and TCRdb retains in-frame clones only, with some absent. The table includes hundreds of thousands of clones, roughly 79% detected once. This clone was detected a few times. The CDR3 spans 15 residues. Germline V gene lookup returns CDR1 GTSNPN and CDR2 SVGIG (reference sequence). V lost 1 base and J 3 bases, leaving 12 bases between the germline ends. Sequences were obtained from peripheral blood. The genes are TRBV30 and TRBJ1-4; D ambiguous. The source is an elderly woman with COVID-19, enrolled during active disease. The CDR3 reads CAWSALRVANEKLFF. The CDR3 DNA follows: TGTGCCTGGAGTGCTCTGAGGGTCGCTAATGAAAAACTGTTTTTT.